This T cell receptor (beta chain) is from a study of T cell responses to AZD1222 COVID-19 vaccine. Whole-study findings and limits: The donors showed a predominance of white British ancestry and of females, with possible underestimation of clonal diversity. Repertoires were obtained solely post-peak T cell response.

CDR1 and CDR2 (germline): LNHDA, SQIVND (reference sequence). The CDR3 runs 13 residues. V shed 3 bases and J shed 1 base, with 7 bases lying between them. This clone was recorded only once. Its antigen is unidentified. In the same sample, other DNA sequences code for this CDR3. Generated by immunoSEQ multiplex PCR, the TCRdb table keeps only in-frame clones and is missing some. Of fewer than 120,000 clones listed, over 85% are singletons. The specimen comprised peripheral blood, sampled 28 days after the second AZD1222 dose. This chain connects TRBV19 to TRBJ2-7; perhaps D is TRBD1 or TRBD2 (5 bases each). This TCR came from an adult who received the AZD1222 COVID-19 vaccine. The CDR3 coding sequence is TGTGCCAGTAGTATCGAGGGGTCCTACGAGCAGTACTTC. Translated: CASSIEGSYEQYF.